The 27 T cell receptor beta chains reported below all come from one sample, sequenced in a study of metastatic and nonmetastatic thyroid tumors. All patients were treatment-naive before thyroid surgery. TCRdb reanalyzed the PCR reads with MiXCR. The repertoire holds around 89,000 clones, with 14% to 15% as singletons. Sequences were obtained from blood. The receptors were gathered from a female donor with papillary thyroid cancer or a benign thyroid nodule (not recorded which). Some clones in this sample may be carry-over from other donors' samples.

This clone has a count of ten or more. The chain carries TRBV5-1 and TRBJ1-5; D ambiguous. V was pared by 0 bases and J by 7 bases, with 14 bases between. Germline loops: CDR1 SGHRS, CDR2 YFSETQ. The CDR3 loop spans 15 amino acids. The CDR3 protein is CASSLGPNPEQPQHF. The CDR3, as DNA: TGCGCCAGCAGCTTGGGGCCAAACCCAGAGCAGCCCCAGCATTTT.

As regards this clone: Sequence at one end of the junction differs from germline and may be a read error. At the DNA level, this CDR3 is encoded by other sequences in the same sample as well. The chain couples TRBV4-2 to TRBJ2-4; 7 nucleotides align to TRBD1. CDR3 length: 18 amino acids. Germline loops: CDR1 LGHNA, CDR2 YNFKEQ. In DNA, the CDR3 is TGTGCCAGCAGCCAAGAGCGGTACGGGACAGACCACAAAAACATCCAGTACTTC. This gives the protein CASSQERYGTDHKNIQYF.

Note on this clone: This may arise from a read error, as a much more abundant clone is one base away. The CDR3 loop is CASSQPLGNEQFF. The CDR3 DNA reads as TGCGCCAGCAGCCAACCCTTAGGCAATGAGCAGTTCTTC. V and J are TRBV4-1 and TRBJ2-1; D gene ambiguous. Trimming left V 2 bases short and J 6 bases short, with 8 bases between. Germline values: CDR1 MGHRA, CDR2 YSYEKL. This CDR3 has 13 amino acids.

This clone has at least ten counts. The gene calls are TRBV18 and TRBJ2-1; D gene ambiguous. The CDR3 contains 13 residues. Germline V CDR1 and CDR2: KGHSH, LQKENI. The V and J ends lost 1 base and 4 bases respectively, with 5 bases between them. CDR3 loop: CASSPLQYNEQFF. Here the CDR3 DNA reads TGTGCCAGCTCACCACTACAGTACAATGAGCAGTTCTTC.

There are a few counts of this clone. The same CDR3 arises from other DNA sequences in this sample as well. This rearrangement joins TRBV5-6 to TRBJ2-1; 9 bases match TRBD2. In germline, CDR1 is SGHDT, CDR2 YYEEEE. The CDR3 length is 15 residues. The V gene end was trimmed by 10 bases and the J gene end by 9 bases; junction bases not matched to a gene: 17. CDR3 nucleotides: TGTGCCGGTCAAGAAGGGGCGGGAGGGCCAGGTGAGCAGTTCTTC. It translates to CAGQEGAGGPGEQFF.

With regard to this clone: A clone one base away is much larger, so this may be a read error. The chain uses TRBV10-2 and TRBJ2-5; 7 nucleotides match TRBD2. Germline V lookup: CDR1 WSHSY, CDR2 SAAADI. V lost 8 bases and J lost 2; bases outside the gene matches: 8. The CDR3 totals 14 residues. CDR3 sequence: CASGGWGGQETQYF. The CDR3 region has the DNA TGCGCCAGCGGGGGGTGGGGGGGTCAAGAGACCCAGTACTTC.

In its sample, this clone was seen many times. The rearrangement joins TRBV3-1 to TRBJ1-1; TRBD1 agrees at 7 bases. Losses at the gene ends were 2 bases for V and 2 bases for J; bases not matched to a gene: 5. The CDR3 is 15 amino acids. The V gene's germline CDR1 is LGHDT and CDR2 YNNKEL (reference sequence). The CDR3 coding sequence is TGTGCCAGCAGCCAATTGGGGACAGCAAACACTGAAGCTTTCTTT. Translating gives CASSQLGTANTEAFF.

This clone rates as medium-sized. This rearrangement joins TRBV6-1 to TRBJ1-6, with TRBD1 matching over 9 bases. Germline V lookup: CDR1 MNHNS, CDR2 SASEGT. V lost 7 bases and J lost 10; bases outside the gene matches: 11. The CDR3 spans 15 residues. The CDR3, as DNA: TGTGCCAGCACCTCCCGCGGGACAGGGAGCTCACCCCTCCACTTT. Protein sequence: CASTSRGTGSSPLHF.

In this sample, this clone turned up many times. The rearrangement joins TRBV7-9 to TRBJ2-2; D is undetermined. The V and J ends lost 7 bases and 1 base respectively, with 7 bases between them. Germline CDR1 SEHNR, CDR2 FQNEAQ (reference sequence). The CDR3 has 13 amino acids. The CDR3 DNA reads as TGTGCCAGCAACCCACAGAACACCGGGGAGCTGTTTTTT. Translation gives CASNPQNTGELFF.

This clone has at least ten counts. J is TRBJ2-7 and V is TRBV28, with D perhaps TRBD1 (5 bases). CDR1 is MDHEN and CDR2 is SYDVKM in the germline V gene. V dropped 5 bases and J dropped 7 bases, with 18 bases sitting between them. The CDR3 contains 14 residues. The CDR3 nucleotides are TGTGCCAGCAGTCCGGACCTCAGGGTAGAGGAGCAGTACTTC. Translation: CASSPDLRVEEQYF.

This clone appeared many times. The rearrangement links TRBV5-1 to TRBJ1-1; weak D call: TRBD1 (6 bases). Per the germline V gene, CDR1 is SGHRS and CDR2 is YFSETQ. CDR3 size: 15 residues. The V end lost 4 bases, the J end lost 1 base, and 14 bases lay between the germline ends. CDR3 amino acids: CASSLRTDTNTEAFF. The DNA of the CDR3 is TGCGCCAGCAGCCTAAGGACAGATACGAACACTGAAGCTTTCTTT.

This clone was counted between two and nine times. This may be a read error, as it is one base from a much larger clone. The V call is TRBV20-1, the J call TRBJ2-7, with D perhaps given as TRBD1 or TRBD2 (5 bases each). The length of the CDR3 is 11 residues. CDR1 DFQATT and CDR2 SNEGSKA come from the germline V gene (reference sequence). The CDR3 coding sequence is TGCAGTGCTAGGTCCGTGGGGGAGCAGCACTTC. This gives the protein CSARSVGEQHF.

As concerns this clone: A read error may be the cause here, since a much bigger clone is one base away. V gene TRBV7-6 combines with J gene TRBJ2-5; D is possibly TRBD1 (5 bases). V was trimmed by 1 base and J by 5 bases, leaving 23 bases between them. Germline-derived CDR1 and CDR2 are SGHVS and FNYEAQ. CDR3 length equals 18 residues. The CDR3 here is CASSLVPQCPRVRETQYF. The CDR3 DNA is TGTGCCAGCAGCTTAGTACCACAGTGCCCCAGGGTTCGGGAGACCCAGTACTTC.

CDR3 DNA sequence: TGTGCAACGGAAAACAGGATCGACCGGGAAGCCTATGGCTACACCTTC. Its protein is CATENRIDREAYGYTF. V and J are TRBV19 and TRBJ1-2; D might be TRBD1 (5 bases). Germline CDR1 is LNHDA and CDR2 is SQIVND (reference sequence). The CDR3 spans 16 residues.

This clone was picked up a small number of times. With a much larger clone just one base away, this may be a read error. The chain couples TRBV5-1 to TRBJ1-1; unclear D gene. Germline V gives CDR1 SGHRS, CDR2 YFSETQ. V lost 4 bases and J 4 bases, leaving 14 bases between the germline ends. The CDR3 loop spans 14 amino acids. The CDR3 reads CASSGRGTVTEAFF. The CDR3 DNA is TGCGCCAGCAGCGGGAGAGGAACCGTCACTGAAGCTTTCTTT.

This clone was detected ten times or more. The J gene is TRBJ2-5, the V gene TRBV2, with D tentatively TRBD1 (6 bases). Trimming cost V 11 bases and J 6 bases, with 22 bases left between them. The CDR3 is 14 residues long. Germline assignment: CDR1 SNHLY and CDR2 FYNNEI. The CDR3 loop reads CASGVIQGGQTQYF. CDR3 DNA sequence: TGTGCCTCAGGGGTGATACAGGGTGGACAGACCCAGTACTTC.

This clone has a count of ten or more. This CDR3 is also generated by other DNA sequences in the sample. Written as DNA, the CDR3 is TGTGCCAGCAGCCTGCCCGGGTATCCGTACCAAGAGACCCAGTACTTC. Translated, it gives CASSLPGYPYQETQYF. V gene TRBV3-1 combines with J gene TRBJ2-5; D gene uncertain. There are 16 residues in the CDR3. V dropped 4 bases and J dropped 0 bases, with 15 bases sitting between them. The V gene's germline CDR1 is LGHDT and CDR2 YNNKEL (reference sequence).

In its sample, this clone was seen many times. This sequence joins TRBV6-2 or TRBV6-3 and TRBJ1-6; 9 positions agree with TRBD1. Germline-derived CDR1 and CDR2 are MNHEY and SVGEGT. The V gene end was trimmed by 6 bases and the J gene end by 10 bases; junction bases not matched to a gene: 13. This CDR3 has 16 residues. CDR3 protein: CASRDLGDRDESPLHF. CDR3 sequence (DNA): TGTGCCAGCAGAGACCTAGGGGACAGGGATGAGTCACCCCTCCACTTT.

The CDR3 bases are TGTGCCAGTACCCACCCTGCCACAGGGGGTAGCTCCTACGAGCAGTACGTC. This gives the protein CASTHPATGGSSYEQYV. The V call is TRBV19, the J call TRBJ2-7; 8 positions match TRBD1. This CDR3 spans 17 amino acids. The germline gives CDR1 LNHDA, CDR2 SQIVND (reference sequence). With 7 bases clipped from V and 0 bases from J, the junction kept 14 bases outside the gene matches.

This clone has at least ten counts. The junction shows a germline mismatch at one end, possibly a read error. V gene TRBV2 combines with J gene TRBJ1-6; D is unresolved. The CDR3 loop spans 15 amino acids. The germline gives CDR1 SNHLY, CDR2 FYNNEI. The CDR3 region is CASGEEDRFGSPLHF. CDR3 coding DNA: TGTGCCAGCGGTGAGGAGGACCGGTTTGGTTCACCCCTCCACTTT.

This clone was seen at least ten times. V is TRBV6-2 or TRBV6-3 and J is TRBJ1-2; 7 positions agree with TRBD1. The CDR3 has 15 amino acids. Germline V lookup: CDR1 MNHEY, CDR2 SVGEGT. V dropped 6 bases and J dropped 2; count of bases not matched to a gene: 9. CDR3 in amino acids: CASSPAIQGNYGYTF. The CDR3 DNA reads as TGTGCCAGCAGCCCGGCCATACAGGGGAACTATGGCTACACCTTC.

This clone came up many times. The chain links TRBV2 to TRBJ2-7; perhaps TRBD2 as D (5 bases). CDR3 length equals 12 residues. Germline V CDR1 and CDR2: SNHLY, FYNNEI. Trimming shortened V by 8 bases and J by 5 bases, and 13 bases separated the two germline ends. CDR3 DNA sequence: TGTGCCAGCGGCTCGGGATACGACGAGCAGTACTTC. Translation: CASGSGYDEQYF.

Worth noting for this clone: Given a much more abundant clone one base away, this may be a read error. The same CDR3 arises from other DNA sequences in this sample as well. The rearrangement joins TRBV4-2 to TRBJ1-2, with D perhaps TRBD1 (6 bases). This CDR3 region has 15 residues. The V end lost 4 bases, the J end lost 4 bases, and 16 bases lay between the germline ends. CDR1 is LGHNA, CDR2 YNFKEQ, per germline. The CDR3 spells CASSPRQGGAYGYTF. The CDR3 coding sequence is TGTGCCAGCAGCCCTAGACAAGGGGGTGCCTATGGCTACACCTTC.

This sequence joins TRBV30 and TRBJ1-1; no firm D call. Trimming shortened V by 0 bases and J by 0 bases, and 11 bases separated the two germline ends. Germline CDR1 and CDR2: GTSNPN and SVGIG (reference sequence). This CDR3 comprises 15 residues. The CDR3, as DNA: TGTGCCTGGAGTGTACTCCTCCGGGTGAACACTGAAGCTTTCTTT. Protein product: CAWSVLLRVNTEAFF.

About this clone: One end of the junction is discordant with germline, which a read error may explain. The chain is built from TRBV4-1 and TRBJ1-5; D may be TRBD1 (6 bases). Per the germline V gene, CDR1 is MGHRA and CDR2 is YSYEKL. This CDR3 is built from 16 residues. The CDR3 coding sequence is TGCGCCAGCAGCCAAGATGCCAGGGGTGGGGATCATCCCCAGCATTTT. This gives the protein CASSQDARGGDHPQHF.

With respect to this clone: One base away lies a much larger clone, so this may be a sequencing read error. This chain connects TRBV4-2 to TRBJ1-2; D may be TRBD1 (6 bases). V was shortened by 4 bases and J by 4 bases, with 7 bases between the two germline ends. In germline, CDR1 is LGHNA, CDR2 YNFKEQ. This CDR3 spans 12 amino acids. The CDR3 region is CASSRQVYGYTF. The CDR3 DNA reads TGTGCCAGCAGCCGACAGGTCTATGGCTACACCTTC.

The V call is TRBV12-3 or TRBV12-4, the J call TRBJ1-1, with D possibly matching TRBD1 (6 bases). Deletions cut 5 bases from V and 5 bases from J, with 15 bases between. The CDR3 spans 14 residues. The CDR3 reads CASSTTCQGTEAFF. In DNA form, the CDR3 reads TGTGCCAGCAGTACGACTTGTCAGGGGACTGAAGCTTTCTTT.